This T cell receptor (beta chain) was captured by sequencing in a study of cytomegalovirus exposure and HLA in healthy donors. Whole-study results and caveats: Highest at DRB1 and lowest at HLA-C, TCR association rates differed among HLA loci in a later analysis.

Turning to this clone: Its antigen is as yet unknown.

The primer mix had 60 Vbeta and 13 Jbeta primers. This table comes from immunoSEQ multiplex PCR, and its TCRdb copy is limited to in-frame clones, with some not included. The top ten hold 2.5% to 4% of the sample, which has roughly 100,000 clones, approximately 64% seen once. Per the germline V gene, CDR1 is SGHDT and CDR2 is YYEEEE. V lost 0 bases and J 3 bases, leaving 7 bases between the germline ends. This CDR3 is 13 amino acids long. The specimen was PBMCs. J is TRBJ2-7 and V is TRBV5-6; maybe TRBD2 (5 bases). The sequence came from a woman between 50 and 59 years old in good health and CMV-seronegative. In nucleotides, the CDR3 is TGTGCCAGCAGCTTGGGGGGAGACTACGAGCAGTACTTC. Its translation is CASSLGGDYEQYF.